Given below is one T cell receptor (beta chain) in context. The sample comes from a study of blood T cell repertoires in COVID-19. About the study: There were acute and convalescent COVID-19 samples, and they came from the United States, Italy and Spain. The analysed material was cDNA or gDNA that came from T cells, B-cell-depleted T cells, or PBMCs.

Donors in Cohort 3 counted as recovered after two negative PCRs, clearance, or symptom resolution. V was pared by 4 bases and J by 4 bases, with 12 bases between. The CDR3 runs 13 residues. The germline gives CDR1 SGHKS, CDR2 YYEKEE (reference sequence). Generated by immunoSEQ multiplex PCR, the TCRdb table keeps only in-frame clones and is missing some. The sample includes fewer than 500,000 clones, around 87% seen only once; the top ten take approximately 1.3%. Sequenced input: PBMCs or T cells enriched from blood (not recorded which). The rearrangement uses TRBV5-5 and TRBJ2-7, with TRBD1 as a possible D gene (6 bases). The sequence derives from a man aged 25 to 45 who had recovered from COVID-19. Here the CDR3 reads CASSLDRQYEQYF. CDR3 sequence (DNA): TGTGCCAGCAGCCTCGACAGGCAGTACGAGCAGTACTTC.